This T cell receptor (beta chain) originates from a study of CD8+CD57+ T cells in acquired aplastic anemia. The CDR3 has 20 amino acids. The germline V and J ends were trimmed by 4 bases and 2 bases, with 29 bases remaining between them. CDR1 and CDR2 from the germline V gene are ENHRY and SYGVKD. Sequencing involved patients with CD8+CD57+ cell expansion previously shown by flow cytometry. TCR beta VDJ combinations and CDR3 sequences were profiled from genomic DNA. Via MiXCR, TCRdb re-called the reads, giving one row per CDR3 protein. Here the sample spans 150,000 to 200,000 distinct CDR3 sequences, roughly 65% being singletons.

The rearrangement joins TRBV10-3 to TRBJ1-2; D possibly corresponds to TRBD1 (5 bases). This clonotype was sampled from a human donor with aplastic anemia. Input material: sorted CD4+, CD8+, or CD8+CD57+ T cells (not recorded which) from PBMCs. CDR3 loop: CAISASSSQEVGGTNYGYTF. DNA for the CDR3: TGTGCCATCAGTGCATCCAGCAGCCAAGAAGTCGGGGGGACCAACTATGGCTACACCTTC.